This T cell receptor (beta chain) emerged from a study of cytomegalovirus exposure and HLA in healthy donors. The V gene end was trimmed by 6 bases and the J gene end by 11 bases; junction bases not matched to a gene: 16. CDR3 length: 15 residues. Germline lookup yields CDR1 SGHVS and CDR2 FQNEAQ. Regarding this clone: Antigen unknown.

Study-wide results and caveats: Through in vitro validation, three CMV-associated chains were shown to be specific for CMV antigens. In a later analysis, donors in an Asian-associated ancestry cluster reportedly had fewer N-insertions in productive TCRs than the cohort mean. In an earlier analysis, in some 500 donors, most V segments appeared productive either ~87% or ~30% of the time.

The primer mix had 60 Vbeta and 13 Jbeta primers. TCRdb keeps only in-frame clones here, not all; method: immunoSEQ multiplex PCR. The table includes over 35,000 clones, around 50% detected once. The sequence was collected from a human donor in good health. V is TRBV7-8 and J is TRBJ2-5; 9 bases line up with TRBD2. The specimen sequenced was PBMCs. The CDR3 DNA reads TGTGCCAGCAGTCCGCGGGCGGGAGGGCCCTGGGAGCAGTACTTC. Protein: CASSPRAGGPWEQYF.